This is a list of T cell receptor beta chains from one sample in a study of response to subunit inactivated influenza vaccine. MiXCR, run by TCRdb on the RT-PCR reads, gives a single entry per CDR3 protein. The sample contains roughly 790,000 distinct CDR3 sequences, 20% to 25% of which appear only once. Source: PBMCs from blood, taken 4 to 6 days after vaccination. The receptor set was obtained from a middle-aged man who received an inactivated influenza vaccine. Both conserved end residues are part of each CDR3. The order of the fields is D gene, V gene, J gene, CDR3 protein. D genes are given only for firm matches.

d_gene: -; v_gene: TRBV24-1; j_gene: TRBJ2-1; CDR3aa: CATSGYQGITYNEQFF
d_gene: TRBD1; v_gene: TRBV7-9; j_gene: TRBJ2-7; CDR3aa: CASTPGGTVTSYEQYF
d_gene: TRBD2; v_gene: TRBV20-1; j_gene: TRBJ2-5; CDR3aa: CSAPGGSGGDLGYTQYF
d_gene: TRBD1; v_gene: TRBV4-3; j_gene: TRBJ2-5; CDR3aa: CASSSYRDRVQTQYF
d_gene: -; v_gene: TRBV7-2; j_gene: TRBJ2-2; CDR3aa: CASSFSEGLGGELFF
d_gene: TRBD2; v_gene: TRBV20-1; j_gene: TRBJ2-3; CDR3aa: CSAKRGGRDTQYF
d_gene: TRBD1; v_gene: TRBV14; j_gene: TRBJ2-7; CDR3aa: CASSQTTGQVQYF
d_gene: TRBD1; v_gene: TRBV6-1; j_gene: TRBJ2-5; CDR3aa: CASRNRGIETQYF
d_gene: TRBD2; v_gene: TRBV7-2; j_gene: TRBJ2-4; CDR3aa: CASSFLAGVLAKNIQYF
d_gene: -; v_gene: TRBV10-1; j_gene: TRBJ2-3; CDR3aa: CASSEGGGRTDTQYF
d_gene: TRBD2; v_gene: TRBV7-3; j_gene: TRBJ2-1; CDR3aa: CASSLQGPLAGAYNEQFF
d_gene: -; v_gene: TRBV20-1; j_gene: TRBJ2-5; CDR3aa: CSAPKGPVEETQYF
d_gene: -; v_gene: TRBV10-3; j_gene: TRBJ2-3; CDR3aa: CAMAGPSSTDTQYF
d_gene: -; v_gene: TRBV29-1; j_gene: TRBJ1-2; CDR3aa: CSGMKDSYGYTF
d_gene: -; v_gene: TRBV5-6; j_gene: TRBJ2-1; CDR3aa: CASSYRSNEQFF
d_gene: -; v_gene: TRBV5-6; j_gene: TRBJ2-1; CDR3aa: CASSPTVGEQFF
d_gene: -; v_gene: TRBV5-1; j_gene: TRBJ2-4; CDR3aa: CASSLEGDIQYF
d_gene: -; v_gene: TRBV7-9; j_gene: TRBJ2-2; CDR3aa: CASSTTQGWRNTGELFF
d_gene: TRBD1; v_gene: TRBV28; j_gene: TRBJ2-1; CDR3aa: CASSFQQGAHEQFF
d_gene: -; v_gene: TRBV20-1; j_gene: TRBJ2-1; CDR3aa: CSARLPGLRYNEQFF
d_gene: TRBD1; v_gene: TRBV20-1; j_gene: TRBJ2-4; CDR3aa: CSAAGQGSKNIQYF
d_gene: TRBD1; v_gene: TRBV12-3/TRBV12-4; j_gene: TRBJ1-2; CDR3aa: CASSLATGGGGYTF